This TCR beta chain was observed in a study of beta chain features in type 1 diabetes. Isolated RNA was reverse transcribed in full, so expressed TCRB transcripts were sequenced. Sequencing used immunoSEQ multiplex PCR; TCRdb keeps in-frame clones, though not all of them. The sample lists 900,000 or so clones; 17% were seen once. This clone was counted a few times. Germline lookup yields CDR1 DFQATT and CDR2 SNEGSKA (reference sequence). The CDR3 runs 11 residues. Trimming left V 7 bases short and J 7 bases short, with 11 bases between. The receptor's source is a woman younger than 35 in good health. Sequenced: naive CD4+ T cells from blood. The rearrangement uses TRBV20-1 and TRBJ1-5; no clear D. The CDR3 bases are TGCAGTGTCGGATCGTGGCAGCCCCAGCATTTT. Amino acid sequence: CSVGSWQPQHF.